Shown below are 29 T cell receptor beta chains from a single sample sequenced in a study of blood T cells in healthy people across ages (dated by TCRdb to the mid-2010s). The library was made by 5' RACE. The instrument given in TCRdb is Illumina HiSeq 2500. A second roughly 7 to 11 cycle PCR used a sample-barcoded 5' primer and a J-beta primer mix. TCRdb redid the processing of the public reads, applying fastp at Q25 and MiXCR, and retained in-frame beta chains. Entries are consolidated by CDR3 protein sequence, retaining the most common genes and DNA. Counted in this sample were 900,000 to 950,000 distinct CDR3 sequences; under 35% of them appeared once. Together, the top ten hold roughly a tenth of the sample. Separately, the same data were catalogued under a study of T cells of mothers and their children.

The sample comprised blood. The origin of the receptors is a woman in her thirties or forties in good health.

This clonotype has just a few counts. This chain connects TRBV28 to TRBJ1-1; D is unclear. Germline V lookup: CDR1 MDHEN, CDR2 SYDVKM. The CDR3 is 12 amino acids. The ends were cut back, 2 bases at V and 10 bases at J, with 11 bases in the middle. The CDR3: CASSLGGEGAFF. The CDR3 DNA sequence: TGTGCCAGCAGTTTAGGAGGAGAGGGAGCTTTCTTT. Drawing the rest from reference TRBV28 and TRBJ1-1, the complete variable domain is DVKVTQSSRYLVKRTGEKVFLECVQDMDHENMFWYRQDPGLGLRLIYFSYDVKMKEKGDIPEGYSVSREKKERFSLILESASTNQTSMYLCASSLGGEGAFFGQGTRLTVV.

This clonotype has only one observation. The CDR3 sequence: CASSPQTGTNSPLHF. The DNA of the CDR3 is TGTGCCAGCAGCCCACAGACAGGGACTAATTCACCCCTCCACTTT. The rearrangement links TRBV9 to TRBJ1-6, with TRBD1 matching 7 bases. Germline V gene data show CDR1 as SGDLS and CDR2 as YYNGEE. The CDR3 is 15 amino acids. V was pared by 4 bases and J by 6 bases, with 7 bases of the junction left unmatched.

Concerning this clonotype: A much larger clone differs by one base, so this may be a read error. CDR3 in amino acids: CASSPGQGTNYDYTF. The CDR3 bases are TGTGCCAGCAGTCCGGGACAGGGGACTAACTATGACTACACCTTC. The rearrangement uses TRBV7-9 and TRBJ1-2, with TRBD1 identical over 10 bases. The germline V gene encodes CDR1 SEHNR and CDR2 FQNEAQ (reference sequence). The CDR3 is 15 amino acids.

The chain uses TRBV28 and TRBJ2-7; D is perhaps TRBD1 (6 bases). Trimming pared 7 bases from V and 2 bases from J, leaving 12 bases between. The CDR3 runs 13 residues. Germline CDR1 and CDR2: MDHEN and SYDVKM. The DNA of the CDR3 is TGTGCCAGCAACCCGGGACACACCTACGAGCAGTACTTC. This gives the protein CASNPGHTYEQYF.

This clonotype was recorded a few times. V is TRBV5-1 and J is TRBJ1-2; weak D call: TRBD1 (5 bases). Between the trimmed V and J ends, which lost 0 bases and 4 bases, there was a span of 13 bases. From germline, CDR1 is SGHRS and CDR2 YFSETQ. The CDR3 has 15 residues. DNA for the CDR3: TGCGCCAGCAGCTTGGTTTCAGGACAAGCCTATGGCTACACCTTC. This sequence encodes CASSLVSGQAYGYTF.

The rearrangement links TRBV6-2 or TRBV6-3 to TRBJ2-1, with 11 nucleotides matching TRBD2. The CDR3 runs to 15 residues. Trimming removed 10 bases from V and 7 bases from J; junction bases left unmatched: 12. CDR1 MNHEY and CDR2 SVGEGT come from the germline V gene. The CDR3 sequence: CATTTGTSGVNEQFF. The DNA of the CDR3 is TGTGCCACCACAACCGGGACTAGCGGAGTTAATGAGCAGTTCTTC.

This clonotype has just a few counts. This chain joins TRBV30 and TRBJ1-1; no clear D gene. Trimming took 5 bases from V and 0 from J, leaving 7 bases between them. Germline lookup yields CDR1 GTSNPN and CDR2 SVGIG (reference sequence). The CDR3 has 12 amino acids. The CDR3 DNA reads as TGTGCCTGGGACTTACTGAACACTGAAGCTTTCTTT. Encoded protein: CAWDLLNTEAFF.

This chain joins TRBV12-3 or TRBV12-4 and TRBJ1-4; a possible D gene is TRBD1 (6 bases). Trimming stripped 7 bases from V and 8 bases from J, with 14 bases between. This CDR3 contains 13 residues. CDR3 sequence: CASKGGTGEKLFF. CDR3 coding DNA: TGTGCCAGCAAGGGGGGCACAGGGGAAAAACTGTTTTTT.

Worth noting for this clonotype: The CDR3 does not end in the conserved phenylalanine or tryptophan, so this is likely a read error. The genes are TRBV7-2 and TRBJ2-7; D may be TRBD1 or TRBD2 (7 bases each). V lost 3 bases and J 7 bases, leaving 13 bases between the germline ends. The CDR3 spans 13 residues. CDR1 is SGHTA and CDR2 is FQGNSA in the germline V gene. The CDR3 bases are TGTGCCAGCAGCTTCGACAGGGAGGGAGAGCAGTACATC. Translation gives CASSFDREGEQYI.

The chain has TRBV10-3 and TRBJ1-2; D uncertain. Per the germline V gene, CDR1 is ENHRY and CDR2 is SYGVKD. The CDR3 contains 15 residues. V was shortened by 2 bases and J by 5 bases, with 15 bases between the two germline ends. The CDR3 bases are TGTGCCATCAGTGAGGACTTCGTGCGGAGTTATGGCTACACCTTC. The encoded protein is CAISEDFVRSYGYTF.

This chain uses TRBV7-3 with TRBJ2-7, with TRBD1 matching over 7 bases. The CDR3 contains 14 residues. Trimming cost V 5 bases and J 5 bases; bases outside gene matches: 9. Germline values: CDR1 SGHTA, CDR2 FQGTGA. Written as DNA, the CDR3 is TGTGCCAGCAGCCGACAGGGTCGGTTAGACGAGCAGTACTTC. It translates to CASSRQGRLDEQYF.

This sequence joins TRBV7-6 and TRBJ2-7, with D possibly matching TRBD1 (6 bases). CDR3 length: 14 residues. V was pared by 5 bases and J by 2 bases, with 13 bases between. From germline, CDR1 is SGHVS and CDR2 FNYEAQ. CDR3 region: CASSPLQGPYEQYF. CDR3 DNA sequence: TGTGCCAGCAGCCCTCTACAGGGCCCCTACGAGCAGTACTTC.

This clonotype came up a few times. The rearrangement joins TRBV5-4 to TRBJ1-2; possibly TRBD1 for D (6 bases). Germline V lookup: CDR1 SGHNT, CDR2 YYREEE (reference sequence). Deletions cut 2 bases from V and 0 bases from J, with 11 bases between. This CDR3 contains 15 residues. This CDR3 is CASSFPGVPNYGYTF. The CDR3 DNA follows: TGTGCCAGCAGCTTCCCAGGGGTCCCTAACTATGGCTACACCTTC.

At least ten counts were recorded for this clonotype. The gene calls are TRBV6-6 and TRBJ1-2; D gene unclear. The CDR3 extends over 12 amino acids. Germline loops: CDR1 MNHNY, CDR2 SVGAGI (reference sequence). The germline V and J ends were trimmed by 6 bases and 0 bases, with 5 bases remaining between them. CDR3 amino acids: CASRQPNYGYTF. The CDR3 DNA is TGTGCCAGCAGGCAACCTAACTATGGCTACACCTTC.

The rearrangement links TRBV19 to TRBJ2-6; D remains ambiguous. The V end lost 6 bases, the J end lost 2 bases, and 17 bases lay between the germline ends. CDR1 is LNHDA and CDR2 is SQIVND in the germline V gene (reference sequence). CDR3 length: 17 amino acids. CDR3 in amino acids: CASSPRYGVAGANVLTF. CDR3 DNA: TGTGCCAGTAGCCCTCGTTATGGGGTTGCTGGGGCCAACGTCCTGACTTTC.

This clonotype was seen more than once but under ten times. This chain uses TRBV9 with TRBJ2-4; 12 nucleotides match TRBD2. The closer fit of TRBJ2-7 to the DNA end suggests the J call may be wrong. Germline V gene data show CDR1 as SGDLS and CDR2 as YYNGEE. There are 17 residues in the CDR3. CDR3 region: CASSATSGGIPSYEQYF. The CDR3 DNA follows: TGTGCCAGCAGCGCGACTAGCGGGGGCATACCGTCCTACGAGCAGTACTTC.

This clonotype was seen more than once but under ten times. The V call is TRBV5-6, the J call TRBJ2-3; 12 positions match TRBD2. V trimming: 4 bases; J trimming: 2 bases; junction bases outside the gene matches: 5. The CDR3 has 16 residues. Germline V gene lookup returns CDR1 SGHDT and CDR2 YYEEEE. CDR3 coding DNA: TGTGCCAGCAGCCTCACTAGCGGGGGGCCCACAGATACGCAGTATTTT. The encoded protein is CASSLTSGGPTDTQYF.

The rearrangement uses TRBV20-1 and TRBJ1-1; 10 bases align to TRBD1. V dropped 5 bases and J dropped 0; count of bases not matched to a gene: 6. The CDR3 runs to 15 residues. Germline CDR1 is DFQATT and CDR2 is SNEGSKA (reference sequence). The CDR3 loop is CSAGTGAGMNTEAFF. DNA of the CDR3: TGCAGTGCTGGGACAGGGGCAGGGATGAACACTGAAGCTTTCTTT.

The chain has TRBV7-2 and TRBJ1-5; D ambiguous. The V end lost 5 bases, the J end lost 4 bases, and 24 bases lay between the germline ends. This CDR3 is built from 18 residues. The V gene's germline CDR1 is SGHTA and CDR2 FQGNSA. The CDR3 reads CASSGREGLSPRNQPQHF. DNA for the CDR3: TGTGCCAGCAGCGGGCGGGAGGGCCTCTCCCCCCGGAATCAGCCCCAGCATTTT.

A note on this clonotype: It may be a read error: a sequence one base away is much more abundant. J is TRBJ1-2 and V is TRBV29-1; 7 positions match TRBD1. Germline trimming cut 7 bases from V and 8 bases from J; bases unmatched to any gene: 10. Germline V gives CDR1 SQVTM, CDR2 ANQGSEA. The CDR3 spans 12 residues. CDR3 in amino acids: CSGDFQGDGYTF. In DNA form, the CDR3 reads TGCAGCGGTGATTTCCAGGGGGACGGCTACACCTTC.

The chain is built from TRBV28 and TRBJ1-2; tentative D call: TRBD1 (5 bases). CDR1 and CDR2 (germline): MDHEN, SYDVKM. The CDR3 runs to 13 residues. Trimming shortened V by 10 bases and J by 3 bases, and 15 bases separated the two germline ends. CDR3: CANSPTVDYGYTF. The CDR3 nucleotides are TGTGCCAACAGCCCGACAGTGGACTATGGCTACACCTTC.

J is TRBJ1-1 and V is TRBV12-5; D remains unclear. The germline gives CDR1 LGHNT, CDR2 FRNRAP. The CDR3 contains 14 residues. The germline V and J ends were trimmed by 3 bases and 4 bases, with 12 bases remaining between them. CDR3 protein: CASGLAGMSTEAFF. DNA for the CDR3: TGTGCTAGTGGTTTAGCGGGGATGAGCACTGAAGCTTTCTTT.

The chain recombines TRBV3-1 with TRBJ2-1; D unclear. The CDR3 has 15 amino acids. Looked up from germline, CDR1 is LGHDT and CDR2 is YNNKEL (reference sequence). Trimming shortened V by 5 bases and J by 5 bases, and 16 bases separated the two germline ends. The CDR3 region has the DNA TGTGCCAGCAGCGACCGACGTACATTCCACAATGAGCAGTTCTTC. This translates into CASSDRRTFHNEQFF.

The chain employs TRBV5-4 and TRBJ2-5, with 10 bases identical to TRBD2. The CDR3 covers 14 residues. The J segment lost 1 base and the V segment lost 5 bases, leaving 2 bases of the junction unmatched. Looked up from germline, CDR1 is SGHNT and CDR2 is YYREEE (reference sequence). CDR3: CASSIAGGQETQYF. The CDR3 DNA sequence: TGTGCCAGCAGTATAGCGGGGGGCCAAGAGACCCAGTACTTC. The full variable domain, completed using reference TRBV5-4 and TRBJ2-5, is ETGVTQSPTHLIKTRGQQVTLRCSSQSGHNTVSWYQQALGQGPQFIFQYYREEENGRGNFPPRFSGLQFPNYSSELNVNALELDDSALYLCASSIAGGQETQYFGPGTRLLVL.

This clonotype was recorded a few times. The chain couples TRBV7-9 to TRBJ2-3; possibly TRBD1 or TRBD2 for D (5 bases each). This CDR3 contains 14 residues. From germline, CDR1 is SEHNR and CDR2 FQNEAQ (reference sequence). V was cut by 5 bases and J by 5 bases, with 14 bases left in between. CDR3 sequence (DNA): TGTGCCAGCAGCACAGGTGGAGGTAGAGATACGCAGTATTTT. This gives the protein CASSTGGGRDTQYF.

The chain combines TRBV11-1 with TRBJ2-5, with 7 bases lining up with TRBD1. The CDR3 runs 14 residues. CDR1 and CDR2 (germline): SGHAT, FQDESV (reference sequence). V trimming: 1 base; J trimming: 6 bases; junction bases outside the gene matches: 5. CDR3 nucleotides: TGTGCCAGCAGCTTAGGAGGGACAGTACAGACCCAGTACTTC. It codes for CASSLGGTVQTQYF.

This clonotype was seen a few times. At one boundary the junction diverges from the germline segment, which might be a read error. The rearrangement links TRBV28 to TRBJ2-2; D tentatively reads TRBD1 or TRBD2 (5 bases each). The CDR3 consists of 13 residues. The germline V gene encodes CDR1 MDHEN and CDR2 SYDVKM. CDR3 DNA sequence: TGTGCCAGCAGTTATGGGGACGGTGGGGAGTTGTTTTTT. This codes for CASSYGDGGELFF.

This clonotype came up a few times. As DNA, the CDR3 is TGTGCCATCAGTGGTGGACCAGATACGCAGTATTTT. Protein: CAISGGPDTQYF. The chain employs TRBV10-3 and TRBJ2-3; no definite D call. Germline CDR1 ENHRY, CDR2 SYGVKD. The V gene lost 4 bases and the J gene lost 4 bases, with 6 bases spanning the gap. The CDR3 loop spans 12 amino acids.

To note about this clonotype: Given a much more abundant clone one base away, this may be a read error. The chain carries TRBV6-5 and TRBJ1-2; perhaps TRBD1 as D (5 bases). Trimming cost V 4 bases and J 8 bases, with 11 bases left between them. Germline values: CDR1 MNHEY, CDR2 SVGAGI. This CDR3 has 12 amino acids. The DNA for the CDR3 is TGTGCCAGCAGTTGGGCAGGGAGAGGCTACACCTTC. Residues: CASSWAGRGYTF.